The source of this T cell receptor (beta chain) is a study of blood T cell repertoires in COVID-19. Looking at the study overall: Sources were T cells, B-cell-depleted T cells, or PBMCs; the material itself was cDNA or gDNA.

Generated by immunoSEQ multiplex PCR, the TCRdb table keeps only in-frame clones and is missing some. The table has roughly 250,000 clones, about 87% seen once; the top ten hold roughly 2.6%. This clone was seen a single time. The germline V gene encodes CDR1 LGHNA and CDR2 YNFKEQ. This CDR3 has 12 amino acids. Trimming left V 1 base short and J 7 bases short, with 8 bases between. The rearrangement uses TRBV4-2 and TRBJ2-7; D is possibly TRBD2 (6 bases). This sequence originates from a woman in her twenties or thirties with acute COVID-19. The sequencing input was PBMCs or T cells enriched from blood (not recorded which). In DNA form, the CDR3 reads TGTGCCAGCAGCCAAGGGGGGGTGGAGCAGTACTTC. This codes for CASSQGGVEQYF.